This T cell receptor (beta chain) was retrieved from a study of identifying expanded T cells in peripheral blood. Study-wide points: About 1.3 clones differed between technical replicates, versus approximately 16 and 20 over time. Two-week clone count variance significantly increased as total template count grew.

Healthy donors had no documented immune events, such as infections, while sampled. As for this clone: What it binds is not known.

The CDR3 is 16 residues long. Germline V gives CDR1 SGHRS, CDR2 YFSETQ. V was trimmed by 0 bases and J by 6 bases, leaving 18 bases between them. Clones were read by immunoSEQ multiplex PCR, and TCRdb kept only the in-frame ones, dropping some. This sample has tens of thousands of clones; around 90% occur once, and the top ten carry approximately 5.3%. Material: blood. This chain joins TRBV5-1 and TRBJ1-2, with a tentative D call TRBD1 (5 bases). The receptor was derived from a person aged 18-70 years in good health. Written as DNA, the CDR3 is TGCGCCAGCAGCTTGGAGATTAGTTCAGGGTCCCATGGCTACACCTTC. Translating gives CASSLEISSGSHGYTF.